A single sample is the source of the 29 T cell receptor beta chains below, sequenced in a study of beta chain features in type 1 diabetes. Of the isolated RNA, all was reverse transcribed, and so the sequenced material was expressed TCRB transcripts. TCRdb's table, derived via immunoSEQ multiplex PCR, lists solely in-frame clones and lacks some. Found here are over 500,000 clones, around 16% of them singletons; the top ten hold about 0.086%. Specimen: naive CD4+ T cells from blood. The receptors were gathered from a man between 18 and 29 years old in good health.

The V call is TRBV12-5, the J call TRBJ2-7; 8 positions match TRBD1. CDR1 is LGHNT and CDR2 is FRNRAP in the germline V gene. CDR3 length equals 17 residues. Germline trimming cut 3 bases from V and 5 bases from J; bases unmatched to any gene: 15. CDR3 bases: TGTGCTAGTGGTTTCCCAGGCGTCCCGGACAGGGACAACGAGCAGTACTTC. Encoded protein: CASGFPGVPDRDNEQYF.

The chain has TRBV25-1 and TRBJ1-2, with TRBD1 matching over 8 bases. The CDR3 runs 13 residues. V was clipped by 4 bases and J by 7 bases; unmatched bases: 5. The V gene's germline CDR1 is MGHDK and CDR2 SYGVNS. The CDR3 reads CASSGQGAGGYTF. The CDR3 DNA sequence: TGTGCCAGCAGTGGCCAGGGGGCCGGTGGCTACACCTTC.

V gene TRBV20-1 combines with J gene TRBJ1-1; D might be TRBD1 (6 bases). The CDR3 loop spans 11 amino acids. Per the germline V gene, CDR1 is DFQATT and CDR2 is SNEGSKA (reference sequence). The ends were cut back, 7 bases at V and 10 bases at J, with 16 bases in the middle. Here the CDR3 reads CSGKDSSRAFF. The CDR3 nucleotides are TGCAGTGGAAAGGACAGTTCGAGAGCTTTCTTT.

This clone occurred once. The chain recombines TRBV7-2 with TRBJ2-7, with 12 positions matching TRBD2. Germline CDR1 and CDR2: SGHTA and FQGNSA. V lost 5 bases and J lost 4; bases outside the gene matches: 6. The CDR3 sequence is 15 residues long. The CDR3: CASSPRLAGAYEQYF. CDR3 in DNA: TGTGCCAGCAGCCCACGACTAGCGGGGGCGTACGAGCAGTACTTC.

The chain recombines TRBV7-6 with TRBJ1-2, with 8 bases aligning to TRBD1. Unmatched junction bases numbered 7, after V lost 5 bases and J lost 8 bases. This CDR3 has 13 residues. The germline gives CDR1 SGHVS, CDR2 FNYEAQ. CDR3 region: CASSPDRGNGYTF. The CDR3 coding sequence is TGTGCCAGCAGCCCTGACAGGGGAAACGGCTACACCTTC.

This clone has just a few counts. The chain combines TRBV28 with TRBJ1-5; no clear D. Germline-derived CDR1 and CDR2 are MDHEN and SYDVKM. The CDR3 sequence is 15 residues long. V shed 7 bases and J shed 6 bases, with 19 bases lying between them. This CDR3 is CASTLRGISRQPQHF. The CDR3 region has the DNA TGTGCCAGCACCCTAAGAGGGATAAGTCGTCAGCCCCAGCATTTT.

This clone was observed a few times. V is TRBV5-6 and J is TRBJ1-1; D may be TRBD1 (5 bases). CDR3 size: 17 residues. The V end was cut by 4 bases, the J end by 0 bases, with 19 bases between. The germline V gene has CDR1 SGHDT and CDR2 YYEEEE. This CDR3 is CASSPGPGQGMNTEAFF. CDR3 nucleotides: TGTGCCAGCAGCCCCGGGCCAGGGCAGGGTATGAACACTGAAGCTTTCTTT. Combining the CDR3 with reference TRBV5-6 and TRBJ1-1 gives the whole variable domain DAGVTQSPTHLIKTRGQQVTLRCSPKSGHDTVSWYQQALGQGPQFIFQYYEEEERQRGNFPDRFSGHQFPNYSSELNVNALLLGDSALYLCASSPGPGQGMNTEAFFGQGTRLTVV.

This rearrangement joins TRBV5-4 to TRBJ2-2, with 15 nucleotides matching TRBD2. Looked up from germline, CDR1 is SGHNT and CDR2 is YYREEE (reference sequence). CDR3 length: 16 amino acids. J gave up 6 bases and V 4 bases, and 4 bases lay outside the gene matches. Here the CDR3 reads CASSLRTSGGAGELFF. The DNA for the CDR3 is TGTGCCAGCAGCCTCCGGACTAGCGGGGGGGCCGGGGAGCTGTTTTTT.

This clone has more than one count but fewer than ten. The genes are TRBV9 and TRBJ2-1; D might be TRBD1 (6 bases). Deletions cut 0 bases from V and 0 bases from J, with 16 bases between. This CDR3 contains 18 residues. Germline V gene data show CDR1 as SGDLS and CDR2 as YYNGEE. The CDR3 loop reads CASSVAVLRGSSYNEQFF. CDR3 nucleotides: TGTGCCAGCAGCGTAGCGGTCCTCAGGGGTAGCTCCTACAATGAGCAGTTCTTC.

V is TRBV30 and J is TRBJ1-2, with D uncertain. Looked up from germline, CDR1 is GTSNPN and CDR2 is SVGIG (reference sequence). This CDR3 region has 13 residues. V was shortened by 1 base and J by 6 bases, with 12 bases between the two germline ends. The CDR3 region has the DNA TGTGCCTGGAGTGATGATACGTCCCATGGCTACACCTTC. Its translation: CAWSDDTSHGYTF. Full variable domain (missing parts from reference TRBV30 and TRBJ1-2): SQTIHQWPATLVQPVGSPLSLECTVEGTSNPNLYWYRQAAGRGLQLLFYSVGIGQISSEVPQNLSASRPQDRQFILSSKKLLLSDSGFYLCAWSDDTSHGYTFGSGTRLTVV.

As to this clone: In the same sample, other DNA sequences code for this CDR3. V is TRBV20-1 and J is TRBJ2-3; D not certain. Germline CDR1 DFQATT, CDR2 SNEGSKA (reference sequence). Between the trimmed V and J ends, which lost 3 bases and 4 bases, there was a span of 5 bases. The CDR3 runs 11 residues. As DNA, the CDR3 is TGCAGTGCTAGGCAGGCAGATACGCAGTATTTT. It encodes CSARQADTQYF.

There are a few counts of this clone. The chain combines TRBV5-6 with TRBJ1-1; 7 bases map to TRBD1. Germline values: CDR1 SGHDT, CDR2 YYEEEE. The CDR3 spans 15 residues. Trimming removed 0 bases from V and 3 bases from J; junction bases left unmatched: 5. The CDR3 coding sequence is TGTGCCAGCAGCTTGGTGGGCAGGGGGGACACTGAAGCTTTCTTT. As protein: CASSLVGRGDTEAFF.

J is TRBJ1-2 and V is TRBV10-3, with D possibly matching TRBD1 (5 bases). V lost 6 bases, J lost 6 bases, and 23 bases lay in between. The CDR3 has 16 residues. Germline V gene sequence: CDR1 ENHRY, CDR2 SYGVKD. CDR3 sequence reads: CAISETSGARGNGYTF. CDR3 DNA sequence: TGTGCCATCAGCGAGACCAGCGGGGCAAGAGGAAATGGCTACACCTTC.

V and J are TRBV2 and TRBJ1-5, with D possibly matching TRBD1 (6 bases). CDR3 length equals 13 residues. CDR1 and CDR2 from the germline V gene are SNHLY and FYNNEI. With 6 bases removed from V and 4 bases from J, the gap between germline ends came to 10 bases. CDR3 in amino acids: CASRPQGNQPQHF. CDR3 sequence (DNA): TGTGCCAGCAGACCACAGGGTAATCAGCCCCAGCATTTT.

The genes are TRBV18 and TRBJ1-2; weak D call: TRBD1 (6 bases). Germline assignment: CDR1 KGHSH and CDR2 LQKENI. Trimming stripped 3 bases from V and 8 bases from J, with 13 bases between. The CDR3 is made up of 13 amino acids. The CDR3 loop is CASSPDSRSGYTF. In DNA form, the CDR3 reads TGTGCCAGCTCACCGGACAGCAGGTCAGGCTACACCTTC.

Of note for this clone: The junction does not match germline at one end; this may be a read error. The chain has TRBV30 and TRBJ1-3, with 7 bases aligning to TRBD1. The CDR3 is 16 amino acids. Germline CDR1 is GTSNPN and CDR2 is SVGIG (reference sequence). Here the CDR3 DNA reads TGTGCCCGGAGTGTAAGGTGGACAGGCTCTGGAAACACCATATATTTT. Encoded protein: CARSVRWTGSGNTIYF.

This chain joins TRBV10-3 and TRBJ1-4; no firm D call. Germline loops: CDR1 ENHRY, CDR2 SYGVKD. The CDR3 totals 14 residues. The V and J ends lost 2 bases and 3 bases respectively, with 7 bases between them. In DNA form, the CDR3 reads TGTGCCATCAGTGAGGGACGATCTAATGAAAAACTGTTTTTT. Residues: CAISEGRSNEKLFF.

This clone was seen more than once but under ten times. The chain joins TRBV7-3 to TRBJ2-3; TRBD2 aligns across 7 bases. J lost 6 bases, V lost 1 base, and 7 bases had no gene match. The CDR3 has 15 amino acids. Germline CDR1 is SGHTA and CDR2 is FQGTGA. In nucleotides, the CDR3 is TGTGCCAGCAGCTTAAGGGCGGGAGTCCCCGATACGCAGTATTTT. Encoded protein: CASSLRAGVPDTQYF.

This chain links TRBV19 with TRBJ2-7; TRBD1 matches at 11 bases. Per germline, CDR1 LNHDA and CDR2 SQIVND (reference sequence). This CDR3 is built from 14 residues. V dropped 4 bases and J dropped 3; count of bases not matched to a gene: 2. CDR3 residues: CASSRTGGYYEQYF. The CDR3 DNA follows: TGTGCCAGTAGTAGGACAGGGGGCTACTACGAGCAGTACTTC.

This clone was counted between two and nine times. The gene calls are TRBV7-2 and TRBJ1-2; a possible D gene is TRBD1 (5 bases). Germline V gene data show CDR1 as SGHTA and CDR2 as FQGNSA. The CDR3 spans 16 residues. V lost 1 base and J 2 bases, leaving 14 bases between the germline ends. The CDR3 protein is CASSLVSGTVNYGYTF. CDR3 DNA sequence: TGTGCCAGCAGCTTAGTGTCCGGGACGGTGAACTATGGCTACACCTTC.

The chain couples TRBV19 to TRBJ2-5; 8 bases fit TRBD2. J was trimmed by 2 bases and V by 6 bases; bases with no gene match: 11. Germline CDR1 is LNHDA and CDR2 is SQIVND (reference sequence). The CDR3 covers 16 residues. CDR3 sequence: CASRPATGGLQETQYF. The CDR3 nucleotides are TGTGCCAGTAGGCCCGCCACGGGGGGGCTACAAGAGACCCAGTACTTC. The full variable domain, its missing parts supplied by reference TRBV19 and TRBJ2-5, is DGGITQSPKYLFRKEGQNVTLSCEQNLNHDAMYWYRQDPGQGLRLIYYSQIVNDFQKGDIAEGYSVSREKKESFPLTVTSAQKNPTAFYLCASRPATGGLQETQYFGPGTRLLVL.

The chain combines TRBV2 with TRBJ1-2, with TRBD1 as a possible D gene (6 bases). This CDR3 is 15 amino acids long. Germline V gene data show CDR1 as SNHLY and CDR2 as FYNNEI. Trimming removed 7 bases at V and 1 base at J, with 16 bases between. The CDR3 loop reads CASTLGQNLNYGYTF. The CDR3 bases are TGTGCCAGCACCCTTGGACAGAACCTTAACTATGGCTACACCTTC.

This clone was detected only a few times. The chain has TRBV5-1 and TRBJ2-3; 10 bases are a match to TRBD1. With 3 bases clipped from V and 2 bases from J, the junction kept 15 bases outside the gene matches. The germline gives CDR1 SGHRS, CDR2 YFSETQ. The CDR3 covers 19 residues. The CDR3 DNA reads as TGCGCCAGCAGCTCTTGGTGGAGGGGGACAGGGGCCTTCACAGATACGCAGTATTTT. Translating gives CASSSWWRGTGAFTDTQYF.

This clone was observed a handful of times. V usage is TRBV18 and J usage is TRBJ1-2, with D uncertain. The CDR3 runs 14 residues. V shed 3 bases and J shed 8 bases, with 16 bases lying between them. The germline V gene encodes CDR1 KGHSH and CDR2 LQKENI. The CDR3 loop reads CASSPSEGLGGYTF. The CDR3 DNA reads TGTGCCAGCTCACCCAGTGAGGGTCTGGGCGGCTACACCTTC.

This clone has just a few counts. The rearrangement links TRBV6-6 to TRBJ1-2, with D uncertain. This CDR3 comprises 16 residues. V lost 0 bases and J 6 bases, leaving 17 bases between the germline ends. Germline V gives CDR1 MNHNY, CDR2 SVGAGI (reference sequence). The CDR3 loop is CASSYSMGRREHGYTF. The CDR3 coding sequence is TGTGCCAGCAGTTACTCGATGGGCAGGAGGGAACATGGCTACACCTTC.

The CDR3 DNA follows: TGTGCCAGCAGTTACTCGACTCGGACAGGGCAAGAGACCCAGTACTTC. Protein product: CASSYSTRTGQETQYF. The chain joins TRBV6-5 to TRBJ2-5; 8 bases fit TRBD1. Looked up from germline, CDR1 is MNHEY and CDR2 is SVGAGI. After removal of 0 bases from V and 2 bases from J, the junction contained 5 bases not matched to a gene. This CDR3 is built from 16 residues.

This clone has more than one count but fewer than ten. V usage is TRBV7-2 and J usage is TRBJ2-3; D remains ambiguous. Trimming pared 5 bases from V and 0 bases from J, leaving 9 bases between. The CDR3 has 14 amino acids. The germline CDR1 and CDR2 sequences are SGHTA and FQGNSA. CDR3 bases: TGTGCCAGCAGCCCCGAGGCCAGCACAGATACGCAGTATTTT. As protein: CASSPEASTDTQYF.

The chain couples TRBV6-1 to TRBJ1-1, with D unresolved. The CDR3 sequence is 15 residues long. The germline CDR1 and CDR2 sequences are MNHNS and SASEGT. V lost 6 bases to trimming and J lost 3 bases, with 17 bases between them. CDR3 protein: CASRVGSAGDTEAFF. The CDR3 DNA is TGTGCCAGCAGGGTGGGGAGCGCCGGAGACACTGAAGCTTTCTTT.

The J gene is TRBJ2-7, the V gene TRBV9; 9 bases align to TRBD1. Trimming cost V 3 bases and J 5 bases; bases outside gene matches: 6. Germline V gene data show CDR1 as SGDLS and CDR2 as YYNGEE. The CDR3 spans 14 residues. DNA for the CDR3: TGTGCCAGCAGCGCTCACAGGGGGCTCGACGAGCAGTACTTC. It specifies CASSAHRGLDEQYF.